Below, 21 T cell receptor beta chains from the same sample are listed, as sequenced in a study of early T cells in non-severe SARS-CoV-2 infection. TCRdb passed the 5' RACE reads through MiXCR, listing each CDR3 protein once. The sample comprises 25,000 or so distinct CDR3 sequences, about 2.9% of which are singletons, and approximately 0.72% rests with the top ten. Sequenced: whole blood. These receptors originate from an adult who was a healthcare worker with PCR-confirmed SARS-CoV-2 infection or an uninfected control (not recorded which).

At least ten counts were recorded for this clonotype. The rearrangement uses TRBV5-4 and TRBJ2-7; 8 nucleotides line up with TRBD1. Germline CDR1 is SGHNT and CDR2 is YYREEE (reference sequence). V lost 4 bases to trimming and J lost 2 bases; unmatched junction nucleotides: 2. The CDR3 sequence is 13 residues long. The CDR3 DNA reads TGTGCCAGCAGCCGACAGGGGACCTACGAGCAGTACGTC. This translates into CASSRQGTYEQYV.

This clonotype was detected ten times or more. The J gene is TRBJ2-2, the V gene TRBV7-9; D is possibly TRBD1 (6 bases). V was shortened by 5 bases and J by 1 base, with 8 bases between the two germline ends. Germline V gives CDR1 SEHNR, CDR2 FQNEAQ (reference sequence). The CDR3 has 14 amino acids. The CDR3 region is CASSLQGNTGELFF. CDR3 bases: TGTGCCAGCAGCCTACAGGGGAACACCGGGGAGCTGTTTTTT.

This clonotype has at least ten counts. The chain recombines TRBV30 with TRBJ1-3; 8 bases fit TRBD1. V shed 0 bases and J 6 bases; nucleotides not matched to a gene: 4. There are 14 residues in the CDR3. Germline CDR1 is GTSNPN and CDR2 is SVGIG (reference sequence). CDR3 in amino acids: CAWSVTTGANTIYF. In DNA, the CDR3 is TGTGCCTGGAGTGTCACGACAGGGGCAAACACCATATATTTT.

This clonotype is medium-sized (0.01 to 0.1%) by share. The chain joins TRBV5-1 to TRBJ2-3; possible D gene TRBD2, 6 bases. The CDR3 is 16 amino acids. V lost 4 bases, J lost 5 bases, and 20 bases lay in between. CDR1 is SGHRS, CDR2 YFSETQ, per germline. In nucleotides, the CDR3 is TGCGCCAGCAGCCCATCAGGCGGGACTTCTTTAGATACGCAGTATTTT. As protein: CASSPSGGTSLDTQYF.

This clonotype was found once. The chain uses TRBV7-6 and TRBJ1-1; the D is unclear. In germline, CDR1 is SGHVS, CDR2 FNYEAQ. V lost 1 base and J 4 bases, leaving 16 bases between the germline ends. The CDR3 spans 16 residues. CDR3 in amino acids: CASSLGAEGVGTEAFF. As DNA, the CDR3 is TGTGCCAGCAGCTTAGGTGCTGAGGGCGTAGGCACTGAAGCTTTCTTT.

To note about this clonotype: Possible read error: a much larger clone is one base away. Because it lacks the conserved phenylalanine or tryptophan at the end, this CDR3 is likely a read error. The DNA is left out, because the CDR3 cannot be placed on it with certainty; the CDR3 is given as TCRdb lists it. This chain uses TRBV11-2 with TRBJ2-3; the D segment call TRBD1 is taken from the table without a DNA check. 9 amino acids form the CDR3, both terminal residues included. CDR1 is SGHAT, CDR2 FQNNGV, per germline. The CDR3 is CAGSLAGGA.

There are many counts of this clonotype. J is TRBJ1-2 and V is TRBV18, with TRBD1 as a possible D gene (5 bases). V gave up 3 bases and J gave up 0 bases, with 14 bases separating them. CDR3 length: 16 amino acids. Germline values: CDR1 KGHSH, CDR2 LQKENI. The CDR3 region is CASSPWAQGSNYGYTF. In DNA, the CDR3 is TGTGCCAGCTCACCGTGGGCTCAGGGATCTAACTATGGCTACACCTTC. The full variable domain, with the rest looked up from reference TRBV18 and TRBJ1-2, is NAGVMQNPRHLVRRRGQEARLRCSPMKGHSHVYWYRQLPEEGLKFMVYLQKENIIDESGMPKERFSAEFPKEGPSILRIQQVVRGDSAAYFCASSPWAQGSNYGYTFGSGTRLTVV.

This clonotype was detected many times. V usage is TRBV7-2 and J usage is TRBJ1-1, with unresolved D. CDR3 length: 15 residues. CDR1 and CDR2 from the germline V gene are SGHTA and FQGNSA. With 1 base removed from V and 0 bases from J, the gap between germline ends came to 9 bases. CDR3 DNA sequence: TGTGCCAGCAGCTTAGGTGGGTTCATGAACACTGAAGCTTTCTTT. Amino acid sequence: CASSLGGFMNTEAFF.

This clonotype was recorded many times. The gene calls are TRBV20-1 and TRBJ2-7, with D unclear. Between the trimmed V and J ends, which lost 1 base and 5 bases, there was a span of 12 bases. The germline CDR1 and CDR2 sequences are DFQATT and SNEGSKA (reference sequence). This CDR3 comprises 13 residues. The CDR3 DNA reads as TGCAGTGCTAGAGCCCTAGGCCGGGACGAGCAGTACGTC. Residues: CSARALGRDEQYV.

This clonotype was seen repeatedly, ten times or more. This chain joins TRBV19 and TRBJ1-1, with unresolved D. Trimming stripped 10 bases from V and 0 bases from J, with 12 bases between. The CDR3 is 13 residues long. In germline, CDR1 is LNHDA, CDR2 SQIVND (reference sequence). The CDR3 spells CATSATMNTEAFF. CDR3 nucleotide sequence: TGTGCCACCTCGGCGACCATGAACACTGAAGCTTTCTTT.

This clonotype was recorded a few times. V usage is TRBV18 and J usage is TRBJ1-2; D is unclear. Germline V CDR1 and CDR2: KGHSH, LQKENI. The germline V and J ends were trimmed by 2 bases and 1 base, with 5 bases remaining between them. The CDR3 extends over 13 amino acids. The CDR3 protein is CASSPGVNYGYTF. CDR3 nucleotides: TGTGCCAGCTCACCAGGGGTTAACTATGGCTACACCTTC.

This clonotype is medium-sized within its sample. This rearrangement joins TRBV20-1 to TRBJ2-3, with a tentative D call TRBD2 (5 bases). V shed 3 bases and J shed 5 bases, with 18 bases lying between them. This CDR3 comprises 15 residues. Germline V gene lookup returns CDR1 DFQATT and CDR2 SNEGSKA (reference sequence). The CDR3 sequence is CSASHPSSGKDTQYF. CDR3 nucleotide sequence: TGCAGTGCTAGCCATCCCAGTTCGGGAAAAGATACGCAGTATTTT.

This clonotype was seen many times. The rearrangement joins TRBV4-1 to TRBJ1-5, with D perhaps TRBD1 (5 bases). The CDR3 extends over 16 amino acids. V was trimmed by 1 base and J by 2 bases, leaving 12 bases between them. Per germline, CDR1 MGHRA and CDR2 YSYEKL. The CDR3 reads CASSQGRGDRNQPQHF. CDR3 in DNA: TGCGCCAGCAGCCAAGGGAGGGGTGATCGCAATCAGCCCCAGCATTTT.

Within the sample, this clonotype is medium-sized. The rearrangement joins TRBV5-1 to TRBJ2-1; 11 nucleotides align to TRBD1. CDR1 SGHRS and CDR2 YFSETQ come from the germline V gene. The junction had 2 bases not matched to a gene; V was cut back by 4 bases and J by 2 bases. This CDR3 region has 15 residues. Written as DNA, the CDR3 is TGCGCCAGCAGCGCGGGACAGGGGGCCTACAATGAGCAGTTCTTC. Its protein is CASSAGQGAYNEQFF.

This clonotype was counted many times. The DNA of the CDR3 is TGTGCCAGCAGTTTTATGGGTCCCCTTGACCCCGAGCAGTACGTC. Translation: CASSFMGPLDPEQYV. The gene calls are TRBV27 and TRBJ2-7; no clear D. This CDR3 has 15 residues. Trimming stripped 3 bases from V and 6 bases from J, with 18 bases between. Per the germline V gene, CDR1 is MNHEY and CDR2 is SMNVEV (reference sequence).

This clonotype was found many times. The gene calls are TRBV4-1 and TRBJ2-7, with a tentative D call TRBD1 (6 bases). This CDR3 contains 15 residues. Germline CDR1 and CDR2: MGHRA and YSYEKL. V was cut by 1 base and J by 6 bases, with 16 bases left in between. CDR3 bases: TGCGCCAGCAGCCAAGGGCCCGGGACATTACGCGAGCAGTACGTC. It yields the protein CASSQGPGTLREQYV.

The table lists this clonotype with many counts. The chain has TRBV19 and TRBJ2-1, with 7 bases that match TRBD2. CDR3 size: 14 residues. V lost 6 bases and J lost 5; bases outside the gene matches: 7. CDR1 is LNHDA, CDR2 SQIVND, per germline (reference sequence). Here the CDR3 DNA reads TGTGCCAGTAGAGACTGGGGGGGGAACAATGAGCAGTTCTTC. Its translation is CASRDWGGNNEQFF.

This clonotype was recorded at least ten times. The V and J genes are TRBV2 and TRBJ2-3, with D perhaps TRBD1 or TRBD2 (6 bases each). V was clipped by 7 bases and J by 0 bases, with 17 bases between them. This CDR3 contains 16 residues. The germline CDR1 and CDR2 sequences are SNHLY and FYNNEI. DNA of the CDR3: TGTGCCAGCACCATAGGAGGGGACACAAGCACAGATACGCAGTATTTT. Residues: CASTIGGDTSTDTQYF.

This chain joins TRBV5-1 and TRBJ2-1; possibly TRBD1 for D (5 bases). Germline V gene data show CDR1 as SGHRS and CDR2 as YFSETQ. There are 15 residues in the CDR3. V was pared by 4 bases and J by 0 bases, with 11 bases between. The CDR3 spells CASSTIRGSYNEQFF. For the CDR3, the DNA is TGCGCCAGCAGCACCATTAGGGGCTCCTACAATGAGCAGTTCTTC.

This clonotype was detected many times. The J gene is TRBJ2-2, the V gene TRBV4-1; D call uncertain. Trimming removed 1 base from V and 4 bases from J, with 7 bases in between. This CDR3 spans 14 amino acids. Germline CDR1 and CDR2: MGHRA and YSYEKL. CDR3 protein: CASSQVQRTGELFF. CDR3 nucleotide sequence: TGCGCCAGCAGCCAAGTTCAGCGCACCGGGGAGCTGTTTTTT.

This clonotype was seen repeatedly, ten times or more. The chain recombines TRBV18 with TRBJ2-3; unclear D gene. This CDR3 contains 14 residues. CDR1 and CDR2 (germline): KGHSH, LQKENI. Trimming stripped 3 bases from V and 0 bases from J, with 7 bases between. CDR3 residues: CASSPRASTDTQYF. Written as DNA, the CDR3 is TGTGCCAGCTCACCCCGTGCTAGCACAGATACGCAGTATTTT.